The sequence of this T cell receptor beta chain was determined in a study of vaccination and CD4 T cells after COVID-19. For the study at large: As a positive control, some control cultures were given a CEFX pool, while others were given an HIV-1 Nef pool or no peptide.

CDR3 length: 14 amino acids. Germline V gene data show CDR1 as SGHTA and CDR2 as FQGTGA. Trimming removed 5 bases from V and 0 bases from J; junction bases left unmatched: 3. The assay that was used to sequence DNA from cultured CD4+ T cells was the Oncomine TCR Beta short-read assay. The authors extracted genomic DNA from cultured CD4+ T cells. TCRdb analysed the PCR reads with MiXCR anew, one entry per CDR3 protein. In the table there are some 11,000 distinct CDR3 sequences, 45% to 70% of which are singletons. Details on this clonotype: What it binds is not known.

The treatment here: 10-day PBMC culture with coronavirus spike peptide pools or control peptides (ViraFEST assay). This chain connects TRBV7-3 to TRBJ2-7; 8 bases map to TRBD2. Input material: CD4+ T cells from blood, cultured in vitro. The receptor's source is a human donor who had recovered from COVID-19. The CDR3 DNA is TGTGCCAGCAGCCGGGGGGGCAGCTCCTACGAGCAGTACTTC. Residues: CASSRGGSSYEQYF.